This TCR beta chain is drawn from a study of blood T cell repertoires in COVID-19. Turning to the study itself: Some COVID-19 samples were acute and others convalescent; all came from the United States, Italy and Spain. PBMCs, B-cell-depleted T cells, or T cells were the source of the cDNA or gDNA that made up the material.

Per the authors' pipeline: Reference gene primer amplification gave estimated nucleated cell counts. Generated by immunoSEQ multiplex PCR, the TCRdb table keeps only in-frame clones and is missing some. V and J calls and clone size follow that table, whereas D and trimming were derived from the DNA. Of about 120,000 clones detected, about 74% appear once; the ten largest clones hold approximately 8%. The sample holds a few counts of this clone. Trimming took off 5 bases at V and 3 bases at J, with 8 bases between the two ends. The CDR3 is 12 amino acids. CDR1 and CDR2 from the germline V gene are PRHDT and FYEKMQ (reference sequence).

This receptor was identified in a human donor in a cohort sampled during active COVID-19. This chain connects TRBV13 to TRBJ2-7; D might be TRBD2 (5 bases). Sequenced: peripheral blood. Written as DNA, the CDR3 is TGTGCCAGCAGCGAGCGGAACTACGAGCAGTACTTC. Amino acid sequence: CASSERNYEQYF.